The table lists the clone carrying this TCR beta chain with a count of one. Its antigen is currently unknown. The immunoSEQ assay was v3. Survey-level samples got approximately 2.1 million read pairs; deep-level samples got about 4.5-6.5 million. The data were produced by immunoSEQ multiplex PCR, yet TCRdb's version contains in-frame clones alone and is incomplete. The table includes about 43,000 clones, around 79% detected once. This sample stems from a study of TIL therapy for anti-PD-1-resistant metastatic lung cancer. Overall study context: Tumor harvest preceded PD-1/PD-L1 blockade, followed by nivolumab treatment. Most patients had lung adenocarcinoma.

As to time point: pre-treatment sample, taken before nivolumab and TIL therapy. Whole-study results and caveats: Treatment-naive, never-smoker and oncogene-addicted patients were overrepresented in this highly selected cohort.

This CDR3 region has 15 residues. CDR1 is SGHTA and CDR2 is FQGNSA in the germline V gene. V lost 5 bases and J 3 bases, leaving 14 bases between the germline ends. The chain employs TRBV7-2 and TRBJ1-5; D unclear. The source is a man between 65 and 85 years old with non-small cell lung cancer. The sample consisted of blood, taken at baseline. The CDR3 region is CASSHPVGYNQPQHF. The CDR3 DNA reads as TGTGCCAGCAGCCACCCGGTCGGGTACAATCAGCCCCAGCATTTT.